Following are 16 T cell receptor beta chains from one sample sequenced in a study of blood T cell repertoires in COVID-19. Measured with immunoSEQ multiplex PCR; TCRdb has only the in-frame clones, and not every one. Here the sample spans 350,000 to 450,000 clones, 70% to 90% being singletons. What was sequenced was peripheral blood. The receptors here all came from a human donor in a cohort sampled during active COVID-19.

This clone was counted between two and nine times. The rearrangement links TRBV5-4 to TRBJ2-3, with a possible D match to TRBD2 (5 bases). The V and J ends lost 6 bases and 1 base respectively, with 9 bases between them. CDR1 is SGHNT, CDR2 YYREEE, per germline (reference sequence). The CDR3 is made up of 13 amino acids. This CDR3 reads CASKISGTDTQYF. The CDR3 coding sequence is TGTGCCAGCAAAATTAGCGGCACAGATACGCAGTATTTT.

This sequence joins TRBV6-5 and TRBJ2-5; D possibly corresponds to TRBD1 (5 bases). Germline V CDR1 and CDR2: MNHEY, SVGAGI. The ends were cut back, 7 bases at V and 5 bases at J, with 17 bases in the middle. CDR3 length equals 14 residues. The DNA of the CDR3 is TGTGCCAGCACCTCACCCCACTACAGGGAGACCCAGTACTTC. Translated, it gives CASTSPHYRETQYF.

The J gene is TRBJ2-7, the V gene TRBV7-8; D gene ambiguous. Germline assignment: CDR1 SGHVS and CDR2 FQNEAQ. Trimming removed 1 base at V and 7 bases at J, with 11 bases between. The CDR3 runs 13 residues. CDR3 DNA sequence: TGTGCCAGCAGCTTAGAAGCCGCTCGGGAGCAGTACTTC. Residues: CASSLEAAREQYF.

This clone was observed once. The chain is built from TRBV11-2 and TRBJ2-7; D is possibly TRBD1 (5 bases). Trimming removed 3 bases from V and 4 bases from J, with 16 bases in between. CDR3 size: 15 residues. Germline CDR1 is SGHAT and CDR2 is FQNNGV. The CDR3 region has the DNA TGTGCCAGCAGCTTCAGGGTCGAGAGGAAGTACGAGCAGTACTTC. Translating gives CASSFRVERKYEQYF.

This rearrangement joins TRBV5-1 to TRBJ2-5; 7 bases agree with TRBD2. The CDR3 is made up of 15 amino acids. V lost 0 bases, J lost 1 base, and 3 bases stayed unmatched. Germline-derived CDR1 and CDR2 are SGHRS and YFSETQ. The chain's CDR3 is CASSLGLAVQETQYF. CDR3 sequence (DNA): TGCGCCAGCAGCTTGGGGCTAGCGGTCCAAGAGACCCAGTACTTC.

The rearrangement links TRBV5-1 to TRBJ2-1, with a tentative D call TRBD1 (6 bases). Germline V CDR1 and CDR2: SGHRS, YFSETQ. V was clipped by 0 bases and J by 4 bases, with 14 bases between them. This CDR3 comprises 16 residues. In DNA form, the CDR3 reads TGCGCCAGCAGCTTGGCTGGGGGCCGTATTTACAATGAGCAGTTCTTC. Translated, it gives CASSLAGGRIYNEQFF.

J is TRBJ2-1 and V is TRBV6-5; D is undetermined. CDR1 and CDR2 from the germline V gene are MNHEY and SVGAGI. V was pared by 11 bases and J by 4 bases, with 21 bases between. The CDR3 is made up of 15 amino acids. The CDR3 loop reads CASDQFSTGYNEQFF. The CDR3 nucleotides are TGTGCCTCAGACCAATTTTCAACGGGTTACAATGAGCAGTTCTTC.

The chain links TRBV2 to TRBJ2-7, with D possibly matching TRBD2 (6 bases). The germline V gene encodes CDR1 SNHLY and CDR2 FYNNEI. Trimming shortened V by 0 bases and J by 2 bases, and 14 bases separated the two germline ends. The CDR3 has 16 amino acids. The CDR3 nucleotides are TGTGCCAGCAGTGAAGCGCGAGGCGGGACCCCCTACGAGCAGTACTTC. This encodes CASSEARGGTPYEQYF.

This clone has at least ten counts. J is TRBJ2-2 and V is TRBV7-8; 15 bases are shared with TRBD2. CDR1 is SGHVS and CDR2 is FQNEAQ in the germline V gene. The CDR3 has 20 residues. With 5 bases clipped from V and 5 bases from J, the junction kept 15 bases outside the gene matches. This chain's CDR3 is CASSPRGRGLAGGRTGELFF. CDR3 coding DNA: TGTGCCAGCAGCCCTAGGGGGCGTGGACTAGCGGGAGGGCGGACCGGGGAGCTGTTTTTT. Filled out from reference TRBV7-8 and TRBJ2-2, the complete variable domain reads GAGVSQSPRYKVAKRGQDVALRCDPISGHVSLFWYQQALGQGPEFLTYFQNEAQLDKSGLPSDRFFAERPEGSVSTLKIQRTQQEDSAVYLCASSPRGRGLAGGRTGELFFGEGSRLTVL.

The gene calls are TRBV30 and TRBJ2-7; the D gene is possibly TRBD1 (5 bases). The CDR3 consists of 12 residues. Germline loops: CDR1 GTSNPN, CDR2 SVGIG (reference sequence). Trimming left V 5 bases short and J 9 bases short, with 17 bases between. This CDR3 is CAWALEGAVQYF. Here the CDR3 DNA reads TGTGCCTGGGCCTTAGAAGGGGCTGTGCAGTACTTC.

CDR3 loop: CATSTGKVSYNEQFF. In nucleotides, the CDR3 is TGTGCCACTTCGACAGGGAAGGTCTCCTACAATGAGCAGTTCTTC. The chain employs TRBV25-1 and TRBJ2-1; the match to TRBD1 covers 7 bases. The germline V gene encodes CDR1 MGHDK and CDR2 SYGVNS. The CDR3 is 15 amino acids. Unmatched junction bases numbered 9, after V lost 10 bases and J lost 0 bases.

This clone is a singleton in its sample. The gene calls are TRBV5-1 and TRBJ2-7; 7 bases align to TRBD2. The length of the CDR3 is 16 residues. Germline loops: CDR1 SGHRS, CDR2 YFSETQ. Trimming at V came to 4 bases and at J to 2 bases, leaving 12 bases not matched to a gene. This CDR3 is CASSPRERAGAYEQYF. DNA for the CDR3: TGCGCCAGCAGCCCGAGGGAACGGGCGGGAGCCTACGAGCAGTACTTC.

In regard to this clone: This may come from a read error, since a much larger clone is one base off. The genes are TRBV9 and TRBJ2-2; 7 nucleotides line up with TRBD2. Germline trimming cut 4 bases from V and 2 bases from J; bases unmatched to any gene: 5. Germline CDR1 is SGDLS and CDR2 is YYNGEE. There are 15 residues in the CDR3. CDR3 sequence (DNA): TGTGCCAGCAGCCCTCTAGCGGCCAACACCGGGGAGCTGTTTTTT. Its translation is CASSPLAANTGELFF.

V usage is TRBV6-1 and J usage is TRBJ1-2; 9 bases align to TRBD1. CDR1 MNHNS and CDR2 SASEGT come from the germline V gene. Trimming took 3 bases from V and 6 from J; bases not matched to a gene: 8. The CDR3 extends over 15 amino acids. CDR3 residues: CASSDYGTGRDGYTF. For the CDR3, the DNA is TGTGCCAGCAGTGATTATGGGACAGGGCGGGATGGCTACACCTTC.

This clone was observed once. V is TRBV11-2 and J is TRBJ2-1; TRBD2 aligns across 7 bases. The CDR3 runs 15 residues. Germline-derived CDR1 and CDR2 are SGHAT and FQNNGV. Losses at the gene ends were 3 bases for V and 7 bases for J; bases not matched to a gene: 9. CDR3: CASSFREAAGNEQFF. The DNA for the CDR3 is TGTGCCAGCAGCTTCCGGGAGGCCGCTGGGAATGAGCAGTTCTTC.

The chain links TRBV28 to TRBJ2-1, with 12 bases aligning to TRBD2. J lost 6 bases, V lost 4 bases, and 7 bases had no gene match. CDR1 is MDHEN and CDR2 is SYDVKM in the germline V gene. The CDR3 has 16 amino acids. CDR3 in amino acids: CASSWASGGGGNEQFF. Here the CDR3 DNA reads TGTGCCAGCAGTTGGGCTAGCGGGGGGGGTGGCAATGAGCAGTTCTTC. Complete variable domain (other parts from reference TRBV28 and TRBJ2-1): DVKVTQSSRYLVKRTGEKVFLECVQDMDHENMFWYRQDPGLGLRLIYFSYDVKMKEKGDIPEGYSVSREKKERFSLILESASTNQTSMYLCASSWASGGGGNEQFFGPGTRLTVL.